This T cell receptor (beta chain) is from a study of blood T cell repertoires in COVID-19. Germline values: CDR1 MNHEY, CDR2 SVGAGI. The CDR3 runs to 12 residues. Trimming left V 2 bases short and J 10 bases short, with 12 bases between. Original methodology: Reference gene primer amplification in the assay estimated nucleated cell counts. Repertoires were generated with immunoSEQ multiplex PCR, while TCRdb's copy carries only in-frame clones and drops some. V, J and clone size were drawn from that table, and D and trimming were deduced from the DNA. The table records 180,000 or so clones, approximately 89% of them present only once.

The receptor comes from a woman in her sixties with acute or convalescent COVID-19. The chain carries TRBV6-5 and TRBJ2-7; the D gene is possibly TRBD1 (6 bases). Sequencing was performed on peripheral blood. CDR3 residues: CASSYARGAQYF. CDR3 DNA: TGTGCCAGCAGTTACGCCAGGGGCGCCCAGTACTTC.